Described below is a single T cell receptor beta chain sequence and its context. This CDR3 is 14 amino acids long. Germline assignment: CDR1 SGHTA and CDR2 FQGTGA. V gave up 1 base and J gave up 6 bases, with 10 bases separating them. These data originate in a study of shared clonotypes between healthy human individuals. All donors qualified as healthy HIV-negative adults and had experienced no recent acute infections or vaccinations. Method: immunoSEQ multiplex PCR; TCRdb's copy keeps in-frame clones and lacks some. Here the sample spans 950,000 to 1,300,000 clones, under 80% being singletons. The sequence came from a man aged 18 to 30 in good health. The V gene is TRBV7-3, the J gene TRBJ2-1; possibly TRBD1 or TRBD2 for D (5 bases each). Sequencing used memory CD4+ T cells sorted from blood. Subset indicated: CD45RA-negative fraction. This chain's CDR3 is CASSLIGTANEQFF. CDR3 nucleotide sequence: TGTGCCAGCAGCTTAATTGGGACGGCCAATGAGCAGTTCTTC.